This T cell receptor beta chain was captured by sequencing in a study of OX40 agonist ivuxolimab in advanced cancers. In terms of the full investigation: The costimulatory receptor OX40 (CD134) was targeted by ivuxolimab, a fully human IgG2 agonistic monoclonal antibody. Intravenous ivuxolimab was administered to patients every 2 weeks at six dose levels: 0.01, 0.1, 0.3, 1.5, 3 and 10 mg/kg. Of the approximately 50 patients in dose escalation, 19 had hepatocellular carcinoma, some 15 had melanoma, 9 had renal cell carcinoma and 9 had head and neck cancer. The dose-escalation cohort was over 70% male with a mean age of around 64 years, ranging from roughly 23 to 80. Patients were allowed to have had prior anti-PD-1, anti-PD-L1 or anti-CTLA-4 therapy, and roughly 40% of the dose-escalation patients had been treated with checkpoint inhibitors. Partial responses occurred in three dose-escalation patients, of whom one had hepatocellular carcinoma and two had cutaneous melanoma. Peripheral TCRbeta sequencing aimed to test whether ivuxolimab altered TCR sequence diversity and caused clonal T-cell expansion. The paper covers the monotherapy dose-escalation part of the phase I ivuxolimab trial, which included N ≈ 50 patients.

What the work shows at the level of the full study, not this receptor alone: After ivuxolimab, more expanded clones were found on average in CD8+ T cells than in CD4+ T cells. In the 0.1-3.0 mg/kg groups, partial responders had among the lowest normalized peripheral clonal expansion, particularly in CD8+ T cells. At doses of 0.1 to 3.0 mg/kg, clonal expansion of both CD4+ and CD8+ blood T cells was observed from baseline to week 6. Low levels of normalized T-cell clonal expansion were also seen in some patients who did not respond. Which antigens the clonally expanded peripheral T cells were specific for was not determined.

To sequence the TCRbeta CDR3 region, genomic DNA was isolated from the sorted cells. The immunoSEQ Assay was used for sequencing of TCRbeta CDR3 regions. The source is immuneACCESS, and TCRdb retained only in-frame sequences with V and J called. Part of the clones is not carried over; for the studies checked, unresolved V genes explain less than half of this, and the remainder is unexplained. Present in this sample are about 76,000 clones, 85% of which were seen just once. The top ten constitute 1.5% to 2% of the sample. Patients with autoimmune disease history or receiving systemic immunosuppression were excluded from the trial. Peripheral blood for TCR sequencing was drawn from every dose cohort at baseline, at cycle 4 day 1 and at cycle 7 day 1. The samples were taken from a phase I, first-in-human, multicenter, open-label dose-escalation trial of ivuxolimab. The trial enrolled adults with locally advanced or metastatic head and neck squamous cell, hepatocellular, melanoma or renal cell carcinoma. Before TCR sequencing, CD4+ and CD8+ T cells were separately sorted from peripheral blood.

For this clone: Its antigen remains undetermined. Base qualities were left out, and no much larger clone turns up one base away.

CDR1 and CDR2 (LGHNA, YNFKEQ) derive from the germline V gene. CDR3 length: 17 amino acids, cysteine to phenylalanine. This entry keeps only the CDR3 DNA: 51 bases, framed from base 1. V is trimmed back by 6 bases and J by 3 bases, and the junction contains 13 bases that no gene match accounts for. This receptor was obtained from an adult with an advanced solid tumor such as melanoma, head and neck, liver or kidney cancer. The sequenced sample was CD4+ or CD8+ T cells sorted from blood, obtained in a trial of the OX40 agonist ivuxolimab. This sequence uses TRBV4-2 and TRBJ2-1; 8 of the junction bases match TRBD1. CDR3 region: CASSRGSRDRIYNEQFF. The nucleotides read TGTGCCAGCAGTCGTGGGTCCCGGGACAGGATCTACAATGAGCAGTTCTTC.